The clone carrying this T cell receptor beta chain was seen a few times. One end of the junction varies from germline; a read error may be responsible. The sample belongs to a study of T-cell reconstitution after alpha-beta-depleted transplantation in children. Preparation of the TCRbeta library used unique molecular identifiers. TCRdb re-called the PCR reads with MiXCR, one entry per CDR3 protein. In the table there are 600,000 to 700,000 distinct CDR3 sequences, under 15% of which are singletons. The source of this sequence is a girl aged 2 to 10 with congenital amegakaryocytic thrombocytopenia, due to receive a stem cell transplant. The specimen comprised PBMCs, sampled before TCRalphabeta/CD19-depleted stem cell transplant.

Written as DNA, the CDR3 is TGCGCCAGCAGCCAAGTGGACTACTATGAGCAGTTCTTC. Its translation: CASSQVDYYEQFF. The V gene is TRBV4-1, the J gene TRBJ2-1; tentative D call: TRBD2 (6 bases). CDR1 is MGHRA and CDR2 is YSYEKL in the germline V gene. The length of the CDR3 is 13 residues.